This TCR beta chain appears in the sequencing data of a study of blood T cell repertoires in COVID-19. Study information: There were acute and convalescent COVID-19 samples, and they came from the United States, Italy and Spain.

CDR1 and CDR2 (germline): KGHSH, LQKENI. Trimming cost V 3 bases and J 4 bases; bases outside gene matches: 9. The CDR3 covers 17 residues. Only in-frame clones appear in the TCRdb table, and some are missing; sequencing was by immunoSEQ multiplex PCR. The table shows roughly 69,000 clones, with 80% to 90% occurring only once. The sequence came from a man aged 45 to 65 with active COVID-19. This sequence joins TRBV18 and TRBJ2-2; 9 nucleotides align to TRBD2. The source material was peripheral blood. The CDR3 is CASSPSRSTSGTGELFF. The CDR3 nucleotides are TGTGCCAGCTCACCTTCCCGGTCGACTAGCGGCACCGGGGAGCTGTTTTTT.